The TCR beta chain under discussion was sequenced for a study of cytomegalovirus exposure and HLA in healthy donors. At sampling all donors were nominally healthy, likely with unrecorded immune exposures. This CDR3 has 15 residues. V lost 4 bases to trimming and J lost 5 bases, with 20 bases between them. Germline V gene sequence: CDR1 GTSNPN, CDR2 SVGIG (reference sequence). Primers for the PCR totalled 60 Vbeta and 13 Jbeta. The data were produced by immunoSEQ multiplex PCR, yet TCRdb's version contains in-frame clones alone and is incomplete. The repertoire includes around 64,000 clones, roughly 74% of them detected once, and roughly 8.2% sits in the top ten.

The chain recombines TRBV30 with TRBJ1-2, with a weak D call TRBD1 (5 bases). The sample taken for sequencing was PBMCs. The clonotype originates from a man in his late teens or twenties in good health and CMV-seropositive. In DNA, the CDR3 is TGTGCCTGGACCTTTGATGCCGGGACTGATTATGGCTACACCTTC. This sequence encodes CAWTFDAGTDYGYTF.